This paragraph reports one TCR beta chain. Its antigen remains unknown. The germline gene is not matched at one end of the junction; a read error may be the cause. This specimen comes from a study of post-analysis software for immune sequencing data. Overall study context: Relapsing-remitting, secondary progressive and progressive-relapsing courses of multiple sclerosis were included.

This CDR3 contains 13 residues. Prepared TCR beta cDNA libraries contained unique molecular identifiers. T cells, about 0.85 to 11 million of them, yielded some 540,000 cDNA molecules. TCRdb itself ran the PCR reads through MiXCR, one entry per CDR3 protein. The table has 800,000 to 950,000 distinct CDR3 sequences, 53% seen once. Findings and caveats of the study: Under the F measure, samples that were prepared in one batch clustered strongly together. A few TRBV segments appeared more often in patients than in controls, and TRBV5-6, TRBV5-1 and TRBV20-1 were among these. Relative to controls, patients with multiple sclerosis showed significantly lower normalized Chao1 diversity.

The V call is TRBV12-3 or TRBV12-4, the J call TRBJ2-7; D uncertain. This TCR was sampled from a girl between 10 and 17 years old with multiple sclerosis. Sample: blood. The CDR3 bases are TGTGCCAGCAGTCCAAGTGCGTCCTGCGAGCAGTACTTC. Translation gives CASSPSASCEQYF.